The next 21 T cell receptor beta chains were all read from a single sample in a study of tumor-infiltrating lymphocytes in primary liver carcinoma. Investigators took RNA and DNA out together from roughly 20-30 mg of unsorted bulk tissue. Total RNA amounting to roughly 480 ng was the source from which TCR beta cDNA was made with a constant-region primer. For TCR beta, libraries were produced by three nested multiplex PCR rounds using slightly modified ARM-PCR. With TRBV1-TRBV30 forward primers and a C-beta reverse primer, the first two PCR rounds were run for around 10 cycles each. From the multiplex PCR reads, TCRdb called clonotypes with MiXCR, one entry per CDR3 protein. The repertoire has 90,000 to 150,000 distinct CDR3 sequences, around 70% of them found once; the top ten carry over 8%. Material: tumor-adjacent normal liver tissue. These receptors were obtained from an older woman with primary liver carcinoma and hepatitis B virus infection.

This clonotype has a single count. This may arise from a read error, as a much more abundant clone is one base away. The gene calls are TRBV5-4 and TRBJ2-7; TRBD1 or TRBD2 may be the D gene (5 bases each). Per germline, CDR1 SGHNT and CDR2 YYREEE (reference sequence). This CDR3 has 15 amino acids. V shed 4 bases and J shed 5 bases, with 19 bases lying between them. DNA of the CDR3: TGTGCCAGCAGCCCCGGGACGGTGGCTGTGCACGAGCAGTACTTC. It encodes CASSPGTVAVHEQYF.

The genes are TRBV29-1 and TRBJ1-6; TRBD1 agrees at 10 bases. The CDR3 extends over 11 amino acids. Germline CDR1 SQVTM, CDR2 ANQGSEA. Losses at the gene ends were 7 bases for V and 15 bases for J; bases not matched to a gene: 6. CDR3 in amino acids: CSGWDRGVLHF. The DNA of the CDR3 is TGCAGCGGCTGGGACAGGGGAGTCCTCCACTTT.

The chain carries TRBV29-1 and TRBJ1-6; a weak D match, TRBD1 (5 bases). The CDR3 covers 13 residues. Germline CDR1 is SQVTM and CDR2 is ANQGSEA. Trimming cost V 6 bases and J 7 bases, with 13 bases left between them. The CDR3 DNA reads TGCAGCGTGACAGAAGGAGCCAATTCACCCCTCCACTTT. It encodes CSVTEGANSPLHF.

In regard to this clonotype: Relative to the germline gene, one junction end is altered; a read error may explain this. The chain combines TRBV29-1 with TRBJ2-3; D call uncertain. The CDR3 sequence is 12 residues long. Germline V gene data show CDR1 as SQVTM and CDR2 as ANQGSEA. The CDR3 sequence: CSVILSTDMQYF. The CDR3 DNA reads as TGCAGCGTCATACTTTCCACAGATATGCAGTATTTT.

This clonotype was detected many times. The chain employs TRBV28 and TRBJ1-2; 9 nucleotides align to TRBD1. Germline CDR1 is MDHEN and CDR2 is SYDVKM. The V gene end was trimmed by 3 bases and the J gene end by 7 bases; junction bases not matched to a gene: 9. The CDR3 loop spans 15 amino acids. This chain's CDR3 is CASSFGAQGAGGYTF. The CDR3 region has the DNA TGTGCCAGCAGTTTTGGGGCACAGGGGGCGGGTGGCTACACCTTC.

Comments on this clonotype: Likely a read error: the CDR3 ends without its conserved phenylalanine or tryptophan. The chain links TRBV4-1 to TRBJ1-2, with D possibly being TRBD1 (5 bases). Germline V CDR1 and CDR2: MGHRA, YSYEKL. This CDR3 contains 13 residues. V was shortened by 8 bases and J by 8 bases, with 18 bases between the two germline ends. The CDR3 reads CASGKVGGDGYTI. CDR3 sequence (DNA): TGCGCCAGCGGCAAGGTGGGGGGAGACGGCTACACCATC.

This clonotype was recorded at least ten times. This rearrangement joins TRBV28 to TRBJ2-1, with 14 positions matching TRBD2. V was clipped by 4 bases and J by 4 bases; unmatched bases: 3. CDR3 length: 16 amino acids. CDR1 and CDR2 (germline): MDHEN, SYDVKM. The DNA of the CDR3 is TGTGCCAGCAGTTCCTGGACTAGCGGGAGGTACAATGAGCAGTTCTTC. This gives the protein CASSSWTSGRYNEQFF.

This clonotype was seen only a few times. This may stem from a read error, because a much larger clone lies one nucleotide away. The chain carries TRBV6-6 and TRBJ2-6; either TRBD1 or TRBD2 may supply D (5 bases each). CDR1 is MNHNY and CDR2 is SVGAGI in the germline V gene (reference sequence). The CDR3 runs to 15 residues. CDR3 DNA: TGTGCCAGCTTCATGGAGAGGGCTGGGGCCAACGCCCTGACTTTC. Residues: CASFMERAGANALTF.

This clonotype was found many times. V and J are TRBV4-2 and TRBJ1-2, with D possibly matching TRBD1 (5 bases). The V and J ends lost 1 base and 6 bases respectively, with 6 bases between them. The CDR3 loop spans 12 amino acids. Germline lookup yields CDR1 LGHNA and CDR2 YNFKEQ. The chain's CDR3 is CASSQGRDGYTF. In DNA, the CDR3 is TGTGCCAGCAGCCAAGGCAGGGATGGCTACACCTTC.

About this clonotype itself: The junction does not match germline at one end; this may be a read error. The chain carries TRBV10-2 and TRBJ2-5; 8 bases agree with TRBD1. The germline CDR1 and CDR2 sequences are WSHSY and SAAADI. This CDR3 spans 13 amino acids. As DNA, the CDR3 is TGCACCAGCAGTGGTACAGGGGGAGAGACCCACTACTTC. Protein product: CTSSGTGGETHYF.

The CDR3, as DNA: TGCAGTGCTAGAGGGGTGGGAAAGTCCTACAATGAGCAGTTCTTC. This translates into CSARGVGKSYNEQFF. The V gene is TRBV20-1, the J gene TRBJ2-1; D unclear. CDR3 size: 15 residues. In germline, CDR1 is DFQATT, CDR2 SNEGSKA (reference sequence). Trimming removed 1 base at V and 1 base at J, with 11 bases between.

Points on this clonotype: The junction and the germline gene differ at one end; a read error may be behind it. V usage is TRBV11-2 and J usage is TRBJ2-1; a possible D gene is TRBD1 (6 bases). Germline V gene data show CDR1 as SGHAT and CDR2 as FQNNGV. CDR3 length: 15 residues. The CDR3 here is CASSLEGGEYSEQFF. CDR3 sequence (DNA): TGTGCTAGCAGCTTAGAAGGGGGTGAGTACAGTGAGCAGTTCTTC.

V usage is TRBV28 and J usage is TRBJ2-3; no reliable D call. This CDR3 is 18 amino acids long. V was cut by 3 bases and J by 0 bases, with 19 bases left in between. CDR1 is MDHEN, CDR2 SYDVKM, per germline. CDR3 in DNA: TGTGCCAGCAGTTTCGGGCACATCCAGGCCCATAGCACAGATACGCAGTATTTT. It codes for CASSFGHIQAHSTDTQYF.

In the case of this clonotype: A much larger clone differs from this one at a single base, so this may be a read error. Lacking the conserved final phenylalanine or tryptophan, this CDR3 likely reflects a read error. The V gene is TRBV28, the J gene TRBJ2-7, with 8 positions matching TRBD2. Germline V gene sequence: CDR1 MDHEN, CDR2 SYDVKM. With 10 bases clipped from V and 1 base from J, the junction kept 12 bases outside the gene matches. The CDR3 contains 15 residues. CDR3 nucleotides: TGTGCCACCCTCGGGGCGGGACTAGTTTCCTACGAGCAGTACTTA. Its protein product is CATLGAGLVSYEQYL.

The gene calls are TRBV29-1 and TRBJ2-7; TRBD2 matches 10 bases. V dropped 7 bases and J dropped 7; count of bases not matched to a gene: 13. CDR1 and CDR2 from the germline V gene are SQVTM and ANQGSEA. The CDR3 covers 14 residues. Written as DNA, the CDR3 is TGCAGCGCTACTAGCGGGGCCGTCTCCAATGAGCAGTACTTC. It yields the protein CSATSGAVSNEQYF.

Worth noting for this clonotype: The conserved closing phenylalanine or tryptophan is absent in this CDR3, likely reflecting a read error. This sequence joins TRBV6-1 and TRBJ2-1; the D gene could be TRBD1 or TRBD2 (5 bases each). With 2 bases removed from V and 3 bases from J, the gap between germline ends came to 14 bases. The CDR3 is 16 residues long. Per germline, CDR1 MNHNS and CDR2 SASEGT. The CDR3 DNA sequence: TGTGCCAGCAGTGAATTTGGGGGTCTCAACTACAATGAGCAGTTCTTG. Translating gives CASSEFGGLNYNEQFL.

As regards this clonotype: Being one base from a much bigger clone, this may be a read error. The V gene is TRBV30, the J gene TRBJ2-1; the D gene could be TRBD1 or TRBD2 (5 bases each). Looked up from germline, CDR1 is GTSNPN and CDR2 is SVGIG (reference sequence). V dropped 2 bases and J dropped 7 bases, with 27 bases sitting between them. This CDR3 comprises 18 residues. The CDR3 loop reads CAWSPSRNGQIRRNEQFF. CDR3 bases: TGTGCCTGGAGTCCCTCCCGGAACGGACAAATCCGGAGGAATGAGCAGTTCTTC.

On this clonotype itself: This is likely a read error, given that the CDR3 carries no conserved phenylalanine or tryptophan at its end. The V gene is TRBV7-3, the J gene TRBJ2-3; tentatively, D is TRBD1 (5 bases). Between the trimmed V and J ends, which lost 0 bases and 3 bases, there was a span of 10 bases. The CDR3 loop spans 15 amino acids. The germline V gene has CDR1 SGHTA and CDR2 FQGTGA. The CDR3 loop is CASSLTGQGTDTQYY. The DNA for the CDR3 is TGTGCCAGCAGCTTAACAGGACAAGGAACAGATACGCAGTATTAT.

This clonotype was detected ten times or more. The chain employs TRBV29-1 and TRBJ2-3, with TRBD1 identical over 7 bases. J gave up 3 bases and V 5 bases, and 5 bases lay outside the gene matches. The CDR3 covers 13 residues. From germline, CDR1 is SQVTM and CDR2 ANQGSEA. The CDR3 sequence: CSVRGQQTDTQYF. The DNA for the CDR3 is TGCAGCGTTCGGGGACAGCAAACAGATACGCAGTATTTT.

Remarks on this clonotype: An end of the junction does not agree with germline; a read error may underlie this. The CDR3: CASTLEFRIETQYF. As DNA, the CDR3 is TGTGCCAGCACCTTAGAGTTCAGGATTGAGACCCAATACTTC. V gene TRBV11-2 combines with J gene TRBJ2-5; no reliable D call. The length of the CDR3 is 14 residues. CDR1 and CDR2 (germline): SGHAT, FQNNGV.

A word on this clonotype: A single base separates this from a much larger clone, so it may be a read error. This chain uses TRBV30 with TRBJ2-3; no reliable D call. CDR3 length: 17 residues. In germline, CDR1 is GTSNPN, CDR2 SVGIG (reference sequence). The CDR3 DNA is TGTGCCTGGAGTGTAATTGGGCGTACCAAAAGCACAGATATGCAGTATTTT. This codes for CAWSVIGRTKSTDMQYF. The whole variable domain, remainder taken from reference TRBV30 and TRBJ2-3, is SQTIHQWPATLVQPVGSPLSLECTVEGTSNPNLYWYRQAAGRGLQLLFYSVGIGQISSEVPQNLSASRPQDRQFILSSKKLLLSDSGFYLCAWSVIGRTKSTDMQYFGPGTRLTVL.